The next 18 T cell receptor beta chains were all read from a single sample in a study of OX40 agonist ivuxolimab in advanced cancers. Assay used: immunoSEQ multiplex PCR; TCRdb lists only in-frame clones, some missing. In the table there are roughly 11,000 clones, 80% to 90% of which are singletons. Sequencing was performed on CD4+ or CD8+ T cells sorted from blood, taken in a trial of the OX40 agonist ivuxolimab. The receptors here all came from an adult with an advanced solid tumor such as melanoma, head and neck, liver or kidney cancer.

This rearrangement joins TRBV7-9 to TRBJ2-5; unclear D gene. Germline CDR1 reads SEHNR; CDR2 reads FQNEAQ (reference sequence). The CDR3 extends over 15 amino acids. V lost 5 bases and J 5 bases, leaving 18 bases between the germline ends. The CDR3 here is CASSPPEGNVETQYF. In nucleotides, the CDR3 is TGTGCCAGCAGCCCTCCGGAAGGTAATGTGGAGACCCAGTACTTC. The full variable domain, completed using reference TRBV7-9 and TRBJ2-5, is DTGVSQNPRHKITKRGQNVTFRCDPISEHNRLYWYRQTLGQGPEFLTYFQNEAQLEKSRLLSDRFSAERPKGSFSTLEIQRTEQGDSAMYLCASSPPEGNVETQYFGPGTRLLVL.

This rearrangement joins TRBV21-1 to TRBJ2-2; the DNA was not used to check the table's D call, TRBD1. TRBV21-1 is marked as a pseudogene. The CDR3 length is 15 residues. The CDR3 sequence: CASSSRQGEGGELFF. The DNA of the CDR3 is TGTGCCAGCAGCTCCCGACAGGGGGAGGGAGGGGAGCTGTTTTTT.

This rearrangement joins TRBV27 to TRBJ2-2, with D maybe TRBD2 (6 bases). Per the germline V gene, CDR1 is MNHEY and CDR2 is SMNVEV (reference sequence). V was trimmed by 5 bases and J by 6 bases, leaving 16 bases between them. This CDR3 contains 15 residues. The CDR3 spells CASSMTGVGAGELFF. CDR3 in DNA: TGTGCCAGCAGTATGACGGGAGTGGGGGCCGGGGAGCTGTTTTTT.

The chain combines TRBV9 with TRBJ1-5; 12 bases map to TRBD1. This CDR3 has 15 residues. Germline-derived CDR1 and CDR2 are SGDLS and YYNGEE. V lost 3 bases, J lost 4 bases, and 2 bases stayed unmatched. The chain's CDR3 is CASSAGQGANQPQHF. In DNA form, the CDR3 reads TGTGCCAGCAGCGCGGGACAGGGGGCAAATCAGCCCCAGCATTTT.

CDR3 nucleotide sequence: TGTGCCAGCAGTCCAACAGGGATCGAGACCCAGTACTTC. Translation: CASSPTGIETQYF. The J gene is TRBJ2-5, the V gene TRBV27, with D perhaps matching TRBD1 (6 bases). Trimming removed 5 bases at V and 5 bases at J, with 12 bases between. CDR1 and CDR2 (germline): MNHEY, SMNVEV (reference sequence). The CDR3 runs 13 residues.

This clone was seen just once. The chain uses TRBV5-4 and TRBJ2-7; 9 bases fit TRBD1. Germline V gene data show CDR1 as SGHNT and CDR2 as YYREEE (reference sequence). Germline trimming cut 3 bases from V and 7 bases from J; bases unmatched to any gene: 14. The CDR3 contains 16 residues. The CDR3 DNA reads TGTGCCAGCAGCTCAACAATGGACAGGGGTGGAGAAGAGCAGTACTTC. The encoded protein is CASSSTMDRGGEEQYF.

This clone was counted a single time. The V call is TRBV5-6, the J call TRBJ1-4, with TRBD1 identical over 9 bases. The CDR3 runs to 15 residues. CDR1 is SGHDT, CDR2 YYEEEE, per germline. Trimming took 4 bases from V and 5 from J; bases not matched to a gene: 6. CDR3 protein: CASSEAGTGNEKLFF. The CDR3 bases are TGTGCCAGCAGCGAGGCCGGGACAGGGAATGAAAAACTGTTTTTT.

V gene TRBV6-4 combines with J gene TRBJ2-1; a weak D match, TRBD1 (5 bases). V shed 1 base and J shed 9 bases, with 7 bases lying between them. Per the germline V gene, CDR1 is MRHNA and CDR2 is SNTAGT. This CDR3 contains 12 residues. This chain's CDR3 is CASSDWGSEQFF. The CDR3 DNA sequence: TGTGCCAGCAGTGACTGGGGCTCTGAGCAGTTCTTC.

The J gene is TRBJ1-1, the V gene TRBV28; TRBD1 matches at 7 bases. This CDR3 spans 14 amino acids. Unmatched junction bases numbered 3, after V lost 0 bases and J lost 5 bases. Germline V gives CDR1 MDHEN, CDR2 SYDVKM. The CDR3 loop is CASSLWRGQTEAFF. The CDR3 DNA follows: TGTGCCAGCAGTTTATGGAGGGGGCAAACTGAAGCTTTCTTT. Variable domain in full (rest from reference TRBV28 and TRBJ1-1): DVKVTQSSRYLVKRTGEKVFLECVQDMDHENMFWYRQDPGLGLRLIYFSYDVKMKEKGDIPEGYSVSREKKERFSLILESASTNQTSMYLCASSLWRGQTEAFFGQGTRLTVV.

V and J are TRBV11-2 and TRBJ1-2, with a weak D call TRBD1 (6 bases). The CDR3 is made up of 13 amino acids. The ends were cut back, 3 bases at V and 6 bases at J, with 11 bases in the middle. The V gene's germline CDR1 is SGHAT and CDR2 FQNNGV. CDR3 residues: CASSFTGTDGYTF. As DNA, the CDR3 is TGTGCCAGCAGCTTTACAGGGACGGATGGCTACACCTTC.

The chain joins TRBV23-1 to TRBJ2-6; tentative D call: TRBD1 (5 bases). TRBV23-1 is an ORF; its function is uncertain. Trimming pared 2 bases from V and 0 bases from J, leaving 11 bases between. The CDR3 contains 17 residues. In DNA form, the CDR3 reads TGCGCCAGCAGTCAACGGGTCAGGGCCTCTGGGGCCAACGTCCTGACTTTC. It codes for CASSQRVRASGANVLTF.

The CDR3 loop reads CASSLMGGNTIYF. In nucleotides, the CDR3 is TGTGCCAGCAGCTTGATGGGTGGAAACACCATATATTTT. The chain has TRBV5-4 and TRBJ1-3; D is unclear. Germline V CDR1 and CDR2: SGHNT, YYREEE (reference sequence). This CDR3 spans 13 amino acids. V lost 1 base and J lost 3, with 5 bases in between. Complete variable domain (other parts from reference TRBV5-4 and TRBJ1-3): ETGVTQSPTHLIKTRGQQVTLRCSSQSGHNTVSWYQQALGQGPQFIFQYYREEENGRGNFPPRFSGLQFPNYSSELNVNALELDDSALYLCASSLMGGNTIYFGEGSWLTVV.

Here the CDR3 reads CTSSQRLSSGTYEQYF. DNA for the CDR3: TGCACCAGCAGCCAAAGGTTATCTAGCGGGACGTACGAGCAGTACTTC. V usage is TRBV1 and J usage is TRBJ2-7; no check of the table's D call, TRBD2, against the DNA was made. TRBV1 is noted as a pseudogene. This CDR3 is 16 amino acids long.

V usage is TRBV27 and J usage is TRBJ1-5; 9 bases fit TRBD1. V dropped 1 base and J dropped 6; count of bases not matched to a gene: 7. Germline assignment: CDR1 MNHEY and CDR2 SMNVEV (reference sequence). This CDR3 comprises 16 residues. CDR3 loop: CASSLFWDRVVQPQHF. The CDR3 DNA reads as TGTGCCAGCAGTTTATTTTGGGACAGGGTTGTTCAGCCCCAGCATTTT.

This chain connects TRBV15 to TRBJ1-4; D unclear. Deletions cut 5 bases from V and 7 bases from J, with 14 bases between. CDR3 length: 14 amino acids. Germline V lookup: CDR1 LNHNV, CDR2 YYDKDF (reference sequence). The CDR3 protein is CATSPLRITEKLFF. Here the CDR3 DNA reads TGTGCCACCAGCCCACTTCGGATAACTGAAAAACTGTTTTTT.

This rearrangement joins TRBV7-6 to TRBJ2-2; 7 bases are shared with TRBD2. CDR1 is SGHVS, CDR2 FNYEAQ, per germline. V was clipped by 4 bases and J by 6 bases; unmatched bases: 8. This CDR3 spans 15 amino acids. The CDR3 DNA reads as TGTGCCAGCAGCTCCCCGGGGGGAGGGGCCGGGGAGCTGTTTTTT. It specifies CASSSPGGGAGELFF. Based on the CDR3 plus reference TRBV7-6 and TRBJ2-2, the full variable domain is GAGVSQSPRYKVTKRGQDVALRCDPISGHVSLYWYRQALGQGPEFLTYFNYEAQQDKSGLPNDRFSAERPEGSISTLTIQRTEQRDSAMYRCASSSPGGGAGELFFGEGSRLTVL.

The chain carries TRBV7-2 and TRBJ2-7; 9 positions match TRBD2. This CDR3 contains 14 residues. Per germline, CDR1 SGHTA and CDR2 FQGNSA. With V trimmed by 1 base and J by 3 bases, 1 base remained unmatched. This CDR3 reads CASSLGGGVYEQYF. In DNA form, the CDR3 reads TGTGCCAGCAGCTTAGGCGGGGGGGTCTACGAGCAGTACTTC.

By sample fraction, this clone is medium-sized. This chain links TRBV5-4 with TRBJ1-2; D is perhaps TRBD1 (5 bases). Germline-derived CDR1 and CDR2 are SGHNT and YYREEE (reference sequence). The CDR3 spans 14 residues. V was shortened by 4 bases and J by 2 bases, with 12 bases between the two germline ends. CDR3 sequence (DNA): TGTGCCAGCAGCGGGGAAGGGGCCAACTATGGCTACACCTTC. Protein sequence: CASSGEGANYGYTF.